Listed here is a single T cell receptor (beta chain). This specimen belongs to a study of blood T cell repertoires in COVID-19. The wider study: The study drew acute and convalescent COVID-19 samples from the United States, Italy and Spain. PBMCs, B-cell-depleted T cells, or T cells provided the cDNA or gDNA that made up the material.

Authors' processing steps: Reference gene primer amplification gave estimated nucleated cell counts. Only in-frame clones appear in the TCRdb table, and some are missing; sequencing was by immunoSEQ multiplex PCR. That table supplies the V and J calls and clone size; D and trimming were determined from the DNA. The sample lists about 84,000 clones, roughly 80% seen once, with 15% to 18% in the top ten. Trimming left V 3 bases short and J 3 bases short, with 11 bases between. This CDR3 has 13 amino acids. Germline V gene lookup returns CDR1 GTSNPN and CDR2 SVGIG (reference sequence). The receptor was isolated from a woman of 80 years or more with acute or convalescent COVID-19. Sequencing was performed on peripheral blood. The gene calls are TRBV30 and TRBJ1-1, with a tentative D call TRBD1 (5 bases). This CDR3 is CAWSGGWDTEAFF. The CDR3 nucleotides read TGTGCCTGGAGCGGGGGGTGGGACACTGAAGCTTTCTTT.